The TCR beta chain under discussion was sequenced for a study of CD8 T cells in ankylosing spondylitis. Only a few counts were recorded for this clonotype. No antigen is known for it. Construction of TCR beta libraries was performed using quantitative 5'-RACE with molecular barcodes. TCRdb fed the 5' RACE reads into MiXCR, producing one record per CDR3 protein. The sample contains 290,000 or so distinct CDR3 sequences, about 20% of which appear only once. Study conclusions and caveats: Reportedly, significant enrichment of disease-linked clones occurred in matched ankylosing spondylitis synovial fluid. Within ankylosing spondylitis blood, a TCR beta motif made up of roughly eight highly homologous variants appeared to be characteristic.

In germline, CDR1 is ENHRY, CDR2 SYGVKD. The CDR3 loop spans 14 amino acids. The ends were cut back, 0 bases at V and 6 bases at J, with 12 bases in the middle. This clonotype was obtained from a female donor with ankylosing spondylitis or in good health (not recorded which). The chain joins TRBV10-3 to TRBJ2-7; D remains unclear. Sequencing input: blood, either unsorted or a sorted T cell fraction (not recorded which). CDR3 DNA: TGTGCCATCAGTGAGTCGAGGTCGGGTTCCGAGCAGTACTTC. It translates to CAISESRSGSEQYF.